This T cell receptor beta chain was recovered during a study of blood T cell repertoires in COVID-19. Among Cohort 3 donors, those recovered had two negative PCRs, clearance, or symptom resolution. This clone was detected only once. In the original analysis: Reference gene primers were amplified, and this amplification served to estimate nucleated cell counts. Assay used: immunoSEQ multiplex PCR; TCRdb lists only in-frame clones, some missing. D and trimming come from the DNA, and the V and J calls and clone size come from that table. This table holds a few hundred thousand clones, about nine tenths found once. The CDR3 consists of 16 residues. Germline CDR1 SGHAT, CDR2 FQNNGV. Trimming pared 3 bases from V and 0 bases from J, leaving 12 bases between.

The sequenced material came from PBMCs or T cells enriched from blood (not recorded which). The source is a young woman who had recovered from COVID-19. The rearrangement links TRBV11-2 to TRBJ1-3; no clear D gene. This CDR3 is CASSFTGGSSGNTIYF. As DNA, the CDR3 is TGTGCCAGCAGCTTCACGGGAGGTTCCTCTGGAAACACCATATATTTT.